The source of this T cell receptor beta chain is a study of response to subunit inactivated influenza vaccine. MiXCR, run by TCRdb on the RT-PCR reads, gives a single entry per CDR3 protein. The sample has hundreds of thousands of distinct CDR3 sequences; 12% are singletons. Germline loops: CDR1 SGHNT, CDR2 YYREEE (reference sequence). Trimming stripped 0 bases from V and 4 bases from J, with 16 bases between. The CDR3 is made up of 16 amino acids. The sample consisted of non-naive T cells sorted from PBMCs, taken less than 15 days before vaccination. This receptor was identified in a middle-aged man who received an inactivated influenza vaccine. The genes are TRBV5-4 and TRBJ1-2; TRBD1 is a possible D gene (6 bases). The CDR3 is CASSLGFGQPPYGYTF. The CDR3 DNA follows: TGTGCCAGCAGCTTGGGTTTCGGACAGCCCCCCTATGGCTACACCTTC.